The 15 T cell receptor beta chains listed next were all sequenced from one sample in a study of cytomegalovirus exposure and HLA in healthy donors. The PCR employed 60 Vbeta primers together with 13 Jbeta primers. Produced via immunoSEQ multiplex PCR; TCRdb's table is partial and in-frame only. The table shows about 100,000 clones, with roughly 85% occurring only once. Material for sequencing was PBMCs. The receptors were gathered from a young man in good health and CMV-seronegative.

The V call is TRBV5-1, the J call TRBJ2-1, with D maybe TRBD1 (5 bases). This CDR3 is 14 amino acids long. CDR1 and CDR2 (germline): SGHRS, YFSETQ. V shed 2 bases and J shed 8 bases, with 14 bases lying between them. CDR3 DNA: TGCGCCAGCAGCTTTGTGGCAGGGAACGATGAGCAGTTCTTC. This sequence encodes CASSFVAGNDEQFF.

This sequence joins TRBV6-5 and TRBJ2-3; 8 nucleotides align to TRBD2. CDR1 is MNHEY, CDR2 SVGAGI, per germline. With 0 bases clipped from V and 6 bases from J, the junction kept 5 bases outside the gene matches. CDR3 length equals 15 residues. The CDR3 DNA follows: TGTGCCAGCAGTTACTCGACAGCGGGAGTGGATACGCAGTATTTT. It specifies CASSYSTAGVDTQYF.

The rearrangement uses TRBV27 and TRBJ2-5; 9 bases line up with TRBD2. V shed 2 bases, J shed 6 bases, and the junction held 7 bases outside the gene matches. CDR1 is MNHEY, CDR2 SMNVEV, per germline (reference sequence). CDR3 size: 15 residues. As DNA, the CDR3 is TGTGCCAGCAGTTTAGTGCGGGAGGGCCGGAAGACCCAGTACTTC. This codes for CASSLVREGRKTQYF.

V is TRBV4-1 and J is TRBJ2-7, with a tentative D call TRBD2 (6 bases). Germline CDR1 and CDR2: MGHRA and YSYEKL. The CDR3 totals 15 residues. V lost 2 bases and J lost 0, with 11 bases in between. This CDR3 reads CASSQTAGLSYEQYF. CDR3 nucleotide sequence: TGCGCCAGCAGCCAAACGGCGGGACTCTCCTACGAGCAGTACTTC.

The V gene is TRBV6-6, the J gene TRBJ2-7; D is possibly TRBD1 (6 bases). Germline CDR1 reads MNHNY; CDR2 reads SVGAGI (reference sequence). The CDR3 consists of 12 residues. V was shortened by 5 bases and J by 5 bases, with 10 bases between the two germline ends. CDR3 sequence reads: CASSTYRDEQYF. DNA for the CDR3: TGTGCCAGCAGTACCTACAGGGACGAGCAGTACTTC.

The CDR3 protein is CARSLGAQRTGEAFF. In DNA, the CDR3 is TGTGCCAGAAGCTTAGGCGCTCAACGAACAGGGGAAGCTTTCTTT. The rearrangement joins TRBV7-5 to TRBJ1-1; TRBD1 reflects the table's D call only, with no check against the DNA. TRBV7-5 is reported as a pseudogene. This CDR3 has 15 residues.

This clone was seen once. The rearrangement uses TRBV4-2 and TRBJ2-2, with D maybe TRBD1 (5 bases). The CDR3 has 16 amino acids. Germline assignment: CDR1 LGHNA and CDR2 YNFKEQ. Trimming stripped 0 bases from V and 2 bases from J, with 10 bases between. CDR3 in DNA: TGTGCCAGCAGCCAAGAACGCGACAGAAACACCGGGGAGCTGTTTTTT. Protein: CASSQERDRNTGELFF.

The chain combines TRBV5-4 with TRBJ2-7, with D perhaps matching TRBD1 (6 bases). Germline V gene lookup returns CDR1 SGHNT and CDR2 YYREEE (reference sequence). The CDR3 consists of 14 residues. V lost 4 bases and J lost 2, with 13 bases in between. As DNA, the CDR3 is TGTGCCAGCAGCACACAGGGCGGCACCTACGAGCAGTACTTC. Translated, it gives CASSTQGGTYEQYF.

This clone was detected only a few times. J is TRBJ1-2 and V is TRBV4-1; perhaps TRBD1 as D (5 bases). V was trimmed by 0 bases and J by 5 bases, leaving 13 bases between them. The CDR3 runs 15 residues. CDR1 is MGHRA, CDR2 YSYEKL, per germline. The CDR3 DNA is TGCGCCAGCAGCCAAGATCTTGACAGTCGTTATGGCTACACCTTC. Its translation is CASSQDLDSRYGYTF.

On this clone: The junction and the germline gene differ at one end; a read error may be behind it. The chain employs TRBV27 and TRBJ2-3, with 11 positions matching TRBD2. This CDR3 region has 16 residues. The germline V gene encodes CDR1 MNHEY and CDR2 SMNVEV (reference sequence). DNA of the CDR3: TGTGCCAGCGGTTTTAGCGGGGGGGCGGGGCGAGATACGCAGTATTTT. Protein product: CASGFSGGAGRDTQYF.

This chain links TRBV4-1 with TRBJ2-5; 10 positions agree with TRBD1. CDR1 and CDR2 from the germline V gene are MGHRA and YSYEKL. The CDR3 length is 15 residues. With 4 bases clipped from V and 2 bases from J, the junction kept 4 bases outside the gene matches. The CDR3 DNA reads TGCGCCAGCAGCCGCCGGACAGGGGGACAAGAGACCCAGTACTTC. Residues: CASSRRTGGQETQYF.

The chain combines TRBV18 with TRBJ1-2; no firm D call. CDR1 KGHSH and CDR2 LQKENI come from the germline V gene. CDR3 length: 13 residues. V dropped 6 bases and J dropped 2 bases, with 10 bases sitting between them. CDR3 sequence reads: CASSPGVNYGYTF. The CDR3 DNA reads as TGTGCCAGCTCGCCCGGGGTGAACTATGGCTACACCTTC.

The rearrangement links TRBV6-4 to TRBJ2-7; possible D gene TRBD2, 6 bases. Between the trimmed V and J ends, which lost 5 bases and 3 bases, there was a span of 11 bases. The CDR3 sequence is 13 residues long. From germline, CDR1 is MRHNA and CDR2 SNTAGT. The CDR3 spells CASSLMEGYEQYF. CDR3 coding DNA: TGTGCCAGCAGTTTGATGGAGGGCTACGAGCAGTACTTC.

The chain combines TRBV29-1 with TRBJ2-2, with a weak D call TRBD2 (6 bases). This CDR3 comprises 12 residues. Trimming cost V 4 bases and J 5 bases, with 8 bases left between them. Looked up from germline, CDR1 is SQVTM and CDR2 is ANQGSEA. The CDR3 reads CSVVGGTGELFF. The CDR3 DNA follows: TGCAGCGTTGTGGGGGGAACCGGGGAGCTGTTTTTT.

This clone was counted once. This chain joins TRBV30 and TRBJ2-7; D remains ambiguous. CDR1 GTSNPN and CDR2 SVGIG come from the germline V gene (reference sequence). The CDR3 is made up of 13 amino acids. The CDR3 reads CVLATQTSYEQYV. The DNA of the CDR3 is TGTGTGCTGGCGACTCAGACCTCGTACGAGCAGTACGTC.